One T cell receptor beta chain is described in this entry. Its target is not known. The germline CDR1 and CDR2 sequences are SGHNT and YYREEE (reference sequence). V lost 2 bases and J lost 4, with 15 bases in between. The CDR3 has 15 residues. Noted treatment: over 15 received Ad26.COV2.S at low or high dose, single or two shots; 5 received placebo; per-sample allocation not given. All samples were drawn on day 63, counting from the first vaccine or placebo injection. The data are from a study of Ad26.COV2.S vaccination and SARS-CoV-2 variants. The study's findings and limits: In vaccinated individuals, spike-specific CD8+ and CD4+ T cell responses reportedly displayed substantial breadth.

Some clones are missing from TCRdb's copy, which holds only in-frame ones; the method was immunoSEQ multiplex PCR. The sample shows 350,000 to 600,000 clones, 70% to 90% of them seen only once. The V call is TRBV5-4, the J call TRBJ2-5; D perhaps matches TRBD2 (5 bases). This clonotype was obtained from a person between 18 and 60 years old who received the Ad26.COV2.S COVID-19 vaccine or a placebo. The input for sequencing was peripheral blood, taken in a trial of Ad26.COV2.S vaccine versus placebo. CDR3: CASSLSSLGGETQYF. The DNA for the CDR3 is TGTGCCAGCAGCTTAAGTAGCCTCGGAGGAGAGACCCAGTACTTC.